The 22 T cell receptor beta chains given below trace back to one sample, sequenced in a study of cytomegalovirus exposure and HLA in healthy donors. A multiplex PCR was run with 60 Vbeta primers and 13 Jbeta primers. The assay was immunoSEQ multiplex PCR, and TCRdb's table has in-frame clones only and misses some. There are around 150,000 clones in the sample; approximately 70% occur only once, and 4.5% to 5% lies in the top ten. Sequenced: PBMCs. The receptor source for this set is a man younger than 35 in good health and CMV-seropositive.

The rearrangement links TRBV6-1 to TRBJ1-5; possibly TRBD1 for D (6 bases). V was clipped by 0 bases and J by 7 bases, with 16 bases between them. This CDR3 contains 16 residues. Germline CDR1 is MNHNS and CDR2 is SASEGT. CDR3 sequence: CASSEALQGGSQPQHF. Written as DNA, the CDR3 is TGTGCCAGCAGTGAAGCGCTACAGGGCGGGAGCCAGCCCCAGCATTTT.

The V gene is TRBV11-2, the J gene TRBJ1-3, with D hard to call. Trimming stripped 2 bases from V and 1 base from J, with 12 bases between. From germline, CDR1 is SGHAT and CDR2 FQNNGV. The length of the CDR3 is 16 residues. The CDR3 nucleotides read TGTGCCAGCAGCTTAATTCGCCAGAAGTCTGGAAACACCATATATTTT. The encoded protein is CASSLIRQKSGNTIYF.

The rearrangement links TRBV5-1 to TRBJ1-3; weak D call: TRBD1 (6 bases). Germline V CDR1 and CDR2: SGHRS, YFSETQ. This CDR3 comprises 17 residues. Trimming took off 0 bases at V and 0 bases at J, with 13 bases between the two ends. The DNA of the CDR3 is TGCGCCAGCAGCTTGGAAGGGGGGGCCTCCTCTGGAAACACCATATATTTT. This encodes CASSLEGGASSGNTIYF.

The J gene is TRBJ2-7, the V gene TRBV5-6; possible D gene TRBD1, 5 bases. Trimming removed 0 bases from V and 0 bases from J, with 10 bases in between. CDR1 is SGHDT and CDR2 is YYEEEE in the germline V gene. This CDR3 is built from 15 residues. In DNA form, the CDR3 reads TGTGCCAGCAGCTTGGCACAGGTGAGCTCCTACGAGCAGTACGTC. This sequence encodes CASSLAQVSSYEQYV.

V gene TRBV5-6 combines with J gene TRBJ2-3; TRBD2 aligns across 10 bases. CDR1 and CDR2 from the germline V gene are SGHDT and YYEEEE. This CDR3 region has 15 residues. J gave up 5 bases and V 0 bases, and 3 bases lay outside the gene matches. CDR3 amino acids: CASSLGPSGRDTQYF. CDR3 in DNA: TGTGCCAGCAGCTTGGGTCCTAGCGGGAGAGATACGCAGTATTTT.

The CDR3 bases are TGTGCCAGCAGTCGACAGCCTCCTAGTCGGGCCCTCCACTTT. This encodes CASSRQPPSRALHF. V is TRBV6-5 and J is TRBJ1-6; D might be TRBD1 (5 bases). The CDR3 consists of 14 residues. Germline loops: CDR1 MNHEY, CDR2 SVGAGI. V was trimmed by 5 bases and J by 14 bases, leaving 19 bases between them.

The chain uses TRBV27 and TRBJ2-7; D ambiguous. CDR3 length: 13 residues. Trimming shortened V by 2 bases and J by 4 bases, and 9 bases separated the two germline ends. CDR1 MNHEY and CDR2 SMNVEV come from the germline V gene (reference sequence). CDR3 loop: CASSLKLGYEQYV. The CDR3 coding sequence is TGTGCCAGCAGTTTAAAGCTAGGATACGAGCAGTACGTC.

V gene TRBV30 combines with J gene TRBJ2-3, with TRBD1 matching 10 bases. Trimming at V came to 7 bases and at J to 3 bases, leaving 7 bases not matched to a gene. The CDR3 has 14 amino acids. Germline V gene sequence: CDR1 GTSNPN, CDR2 SVGIG (reference sequence). CDR3 residues: CAYLPDRGTDTQYF. CDR3 coding DNA: TGTGCCTACCTACCGGACAGGGGGACAGATACGCAGTATTTT.

The CDR3 DNA follows: TGTGCCAGCAGGTTAGACAGGGGGCCCCCGGGCTATGGCTACACCTTC. Its protein product is CASRLDRGPPGYGYTF. The chain carries TRBV5-4 and TRBJ1-2; 10 nucleotides line up with TRBD1. V dropped 5 bases and J dropped 4; count of bases not matched to a gene: 11. The CDR3 contains 16 residues. The germline V gene has CDR1 SGHNT and CDR2 YYREEE (reference sequence).

This clone was observed a handful of times. The chain carries TRBV11-1 and TRBJ1-2; the D is unclear. In germline, CDR1 is SGHAT, CDR2 FQDESV (reference sequence). The CDR3 has 15 residues. Trimming shortened V by 2 bases and J by 0 bases, and 10 bases separated the two germline ends. The CDR3 DNA follows: TGTGCCAGCAGCTTAAGCTCAGGAACTAACTATGGCTACACCTTC. As protein: CASSLSSGTNYGYTF.

This clone occurred a few times. This chain links TRBV6-5 with TRBJ1-5, with 10 bases fitting TRBD1. With 7 bases clipped from V and 2 bases from J, the junction kept 2 bases outside the gene matches. CDR3 length: 14 residues. CDR1 is MNHEY and CDR2 is SVGAGI in the germline V gene. The CDR3 here is CASIGTGGNQPQHF. CDR3 coding DNA: TGTGCCAGCATTGGGACAGGGGGCAATCAGCCCCAGCATTTT.

This chain uses TRBV7-3 with TRBJ1-1; no clear D gene. Germline V gene lookup returns CDR1 SGHTA and CDR2 FQGTGA. Trimming pared 2 bases from V and 2 bases from J, leaving 6 bases between. The CDR3 has 13 residues. CDR3 coding DNA: TGTGCCAGCAGCTTACGGAGAAACACTGAAGCTTTCTTT. It yields the protein CASSLRRNTEAFF.

This sequence joins TRBV5-1 and TRBJ2-3, with TRBD2 as a possible D gene (6 bases). The CDR3 has 16 residues. Germline V lookup: CDR1 SGHRS, CDR2 YFSETQ. With 5 bases removed from V and 0 bases from J, the gap between germline ends came to 16 bases. Here the CDR3 DNA reads TGCGCCAGCAGGCCTCGTAGCGGCCGTAGCACAGATACGCAGTATTTT. This encodes CASRPRSGRSTDTQYF.

In this sample, this clone turned up a few times. This chain connects TRBV30 to TRBJ1-2, with a possible D match to TRBD1 (5 bases). This CDR3 is 13 amino acids long. V gave up 2 bases and J gave up 8 bases, with 15 bases separating them. Germline V lookup: CDR1 GTSNPN, CDR2 SVGIG (reference sequence). The CDR3 spells CAWSYLTGGGYTF. The CDR3 DNA reads as TGTGCCTGGAGTTACCTTACAGGTGGAGGCTACACCTTC.

The rearrangement links TRBV5-4 to TRBJ2-5; possible D gene TRBD2, 5 bases. Trimming removed 2 bases at V and 5 bases at J, with 13 bases between. CDR3 length: 14 residues. The germline V gene has CDR1 SGHNT and CDR2 YYREEE (reference sequence). This CDR3 is CASSFLASEETQYF. DNA for the CDR3: TGTGCCAGCAGCTTTTTAGCGTCCGAGGAGACCCAGTACTTC.

The chain's CDR3 is CASSPGTEFYGYTF. The CDR3 DNA reads as TGTGCCAGCAGCCCCGGGACAGAGTTCTATGGCTACACCTTC. This sequence joins TRBV5-6 and TRBJ1-2; 7 bases map to TRBD1. Germline CDR1 and CDR2: SGHDT and YYEEEE. The V and J ends lost 4 bases and 4 bases, in that order; junction bases with no gene match: 7. CDR3 length equals 14 residues.

Remarks on this clone: This sample also contains other DNA sequences that code for the same CDR3. V is TRBV9 and J is TRBJ1-1; possibly TRBD1 for D (5 bases). Germline-derived CDR1 and CDR2 are SGDLS and YYNGEE. This CDR3 is built from 14 residues. Trimming took off 0 bases at V and 5 bases at J, with 11 bases between the two ends. The CDR3 loop reads CASSVGPGNTEAFF. The CDR3 DNA is TGTGCCAGCAGCGTAGGGCCAGGGAATACTGAAGCTTTCTTT.

This sequence joins TRBV15 and TRBJ1-2; 8 nucleotides agree with TRBD1. Trimming at V came to 0 bases and at J to 5 bases, leaving 2 bases not matched to a gene. The CDR3 runs 14 residues. From germline, CDR1 is LNHNV and CDR2 YYDKDF (reference sequence). The CDR3 spells CATSRERTGYGYTF. The CDR3 bases are TGTGCCACCAGCAGAGAACGGACAGGGTATGGCTACACCTTC.

This rearrangement joins TRBV28 to TRBJ2-7; 9 nucleotides align to TRBD1. The CDR3 runs to 18 residues. Germline trimming cut 4 bases from V and 0 bases from J; bases unmatched to any gene: 13. Germline V gene sequence: CDR1 MDHEN, CDR2 SYDVKM. CDR3 sequence: CASSSYVMGQGISYEQYV. The CDR3 DNA is TGTGCCAGCAGTTCCTACGTAATGGGACAGGGTATCTCCTACGAGCAGTACGTC.

In this sample, this clone turned up a few times. The chain recombines TRBV14 with TRBJ2-6; tentative D call: TRBD2 (5 bases). V lost 1 base and J lost 2, with 9 bases in between. CDR1 is SGHDN and CDR2 is FVKESK in the germline V gene. The CDR3 totals 16 residues. CDR3 DNA sequence: TGTGCCAGCAGCCAAGCCCGGGGAGCTGGGGCCAACGTCCTGACTTTC. It codes for CASSQARGAGANVLTF.

This chain joins TRBV4-2 and TRBJ1-1; the D is unclear. CDR3 length equals 11 residues. CDR1 and CDR2 from the germline V gene are LGHNA and YNFKEQ. Between the trimmed V and J ends, which lost 6 bases and 11 bases, there was a span of 13 bases. CDR3 protein: CASRRGVFAFF. DNA of the CDR3: TGTGCCAGCAGGCGCGGGGTGTTTGCTTTCTTT.

The gene calls are TRBV5-4 and TRBJ2-1; D is ambiguous. The CDR3 has 14 amino acids. The V end was cut by 0 bases, the J end by 9 bases, with 13 bases between. CDR1 and CDR2 (germline): SGHNT, YYREEE (reference sequence). The CDR3 nucleotides are TGTGCCAGCAGCTTGGCCGGAGCTCAAACTGAGCAGTTCTTC. Amino acids: CASSLAGAQTEQFF.